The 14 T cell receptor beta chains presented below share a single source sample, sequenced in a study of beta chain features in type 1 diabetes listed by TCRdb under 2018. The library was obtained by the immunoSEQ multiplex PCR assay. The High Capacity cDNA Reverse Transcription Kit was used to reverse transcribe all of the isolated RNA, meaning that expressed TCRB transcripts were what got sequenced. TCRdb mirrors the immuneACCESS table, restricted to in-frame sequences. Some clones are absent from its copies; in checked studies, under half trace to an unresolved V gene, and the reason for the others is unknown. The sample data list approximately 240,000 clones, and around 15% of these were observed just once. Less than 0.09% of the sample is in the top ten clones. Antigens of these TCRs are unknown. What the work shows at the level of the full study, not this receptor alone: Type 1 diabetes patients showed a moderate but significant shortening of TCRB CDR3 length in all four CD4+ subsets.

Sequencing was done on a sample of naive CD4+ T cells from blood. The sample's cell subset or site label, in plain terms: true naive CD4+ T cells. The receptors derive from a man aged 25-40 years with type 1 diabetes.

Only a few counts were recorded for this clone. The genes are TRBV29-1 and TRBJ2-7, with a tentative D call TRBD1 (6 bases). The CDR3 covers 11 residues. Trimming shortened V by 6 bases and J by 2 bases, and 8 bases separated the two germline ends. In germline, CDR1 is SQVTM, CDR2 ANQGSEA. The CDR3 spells CSVTGTYEQYF. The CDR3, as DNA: TGCAGCGTCACAGGGACCTACGAGCAGTACTTC.

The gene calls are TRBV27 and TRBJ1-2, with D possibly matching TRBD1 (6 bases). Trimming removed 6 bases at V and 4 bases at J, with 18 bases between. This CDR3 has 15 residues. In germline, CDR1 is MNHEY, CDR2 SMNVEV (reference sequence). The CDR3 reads CASSSLRGFRYGYTF. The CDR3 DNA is TGTGCCAGCAGCTCCCTCAGGGGATTTCGCTATGGCTACACCTTC.

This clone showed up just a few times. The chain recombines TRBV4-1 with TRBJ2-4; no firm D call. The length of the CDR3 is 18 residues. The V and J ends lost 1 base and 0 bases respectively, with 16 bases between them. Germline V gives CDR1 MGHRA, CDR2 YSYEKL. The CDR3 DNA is TGCGCCAGCAGCCAAGGTGCGGCAGGCCCTATAGCCAAAAACATTCAGTACTTC. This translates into CASSQGAAGPIAKNIQYF.

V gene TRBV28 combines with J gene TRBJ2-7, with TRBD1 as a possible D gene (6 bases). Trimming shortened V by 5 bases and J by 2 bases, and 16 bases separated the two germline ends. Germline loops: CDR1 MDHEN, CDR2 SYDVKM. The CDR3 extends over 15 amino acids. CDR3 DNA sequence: TGTGCCAGCAGTACAGGGACGGACGAGGCCTACGAGCAGTACTTC. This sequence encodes CASSTGTDEAYEQYF.

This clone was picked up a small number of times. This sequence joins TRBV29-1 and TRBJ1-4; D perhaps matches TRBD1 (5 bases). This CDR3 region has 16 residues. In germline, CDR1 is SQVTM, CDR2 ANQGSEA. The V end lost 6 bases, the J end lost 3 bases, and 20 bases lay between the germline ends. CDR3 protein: CSVCLGLSRANEKLFF. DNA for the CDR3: TGCAGCGTATGCCTGGGACTTAGTAGGGCTAATGAAAAACTGTTTTTT.

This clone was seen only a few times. Here the CDR3 reads CASSALAGGETQYF. CDR3 bases: TGTGCCAGCAGCGCCCTAGCCGGAGGAGAGACCCAGTACTTC. The chain couples TRBV9 to TRBJ2-5; tentative D call: TRBD2 (5 bases). Trimming removed 3 bases at V and 4 bases at J, with 13 bases between. CDR1 SGDLS and CDR2 YYNGEE come from the germline V gene. This CDR3 is 14 amino acids long.

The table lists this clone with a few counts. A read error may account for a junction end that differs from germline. The CDR3 coding sequence is TGTGCCAGCAGCTTAGCAGGCCAGACTGTGCATTTT. Residues: CASSLAGQTVHF. V gene TRBV7-2 combines with J gene TRBJ1-3; D unresolved. Germline loops: CDR1 SGHTA, CDR2 FQGNSA. CDR3 length: 12 residues.

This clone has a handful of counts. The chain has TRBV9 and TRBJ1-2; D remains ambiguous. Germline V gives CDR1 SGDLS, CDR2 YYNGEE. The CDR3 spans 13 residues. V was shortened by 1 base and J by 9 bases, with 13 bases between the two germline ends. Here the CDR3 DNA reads TGTGCCAGCAGCGTATCTCTGGCGAATAGCTACACCTTC. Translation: CASSVSLANSYTF.

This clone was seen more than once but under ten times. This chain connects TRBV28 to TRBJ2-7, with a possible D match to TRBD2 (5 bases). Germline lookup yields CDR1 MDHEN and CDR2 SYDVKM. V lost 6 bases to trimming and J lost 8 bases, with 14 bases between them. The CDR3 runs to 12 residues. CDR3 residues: CASSSPGSQQYF. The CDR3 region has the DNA TGTGCCAGCAGCAGCCCGGGGTCTCAGCAGTACTTC.

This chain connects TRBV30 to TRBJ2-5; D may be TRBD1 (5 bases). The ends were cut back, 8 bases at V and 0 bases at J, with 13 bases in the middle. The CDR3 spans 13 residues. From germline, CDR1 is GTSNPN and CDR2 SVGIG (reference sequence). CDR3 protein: CAHSGANQETQYF. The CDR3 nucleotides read TGTGCCCATAGTGGGGCCAACCAAGAGACCCAGTACTTC.

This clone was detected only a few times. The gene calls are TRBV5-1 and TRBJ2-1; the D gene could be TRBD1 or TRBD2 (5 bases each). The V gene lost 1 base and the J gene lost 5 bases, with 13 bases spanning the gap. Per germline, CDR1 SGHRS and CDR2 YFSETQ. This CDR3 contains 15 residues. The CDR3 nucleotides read TGCGCCAGCAGCTTGCTGCAGGGAGAGAACAATGAGCAGTTCTTC. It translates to CASSLLQGENNEQFF. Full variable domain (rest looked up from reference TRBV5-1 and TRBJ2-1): KAGVTQTPRYLIKTRGQQVTLSCSPISGHRSVSWYQQTPGQGLQFLFEYFSETQRNKGNFPGRFSGRQFSNSRSEMNVSTLELGDSALYLCASSLLQGENNEQFFGPGTRLTVL.

This CDR3 reads CASGPIGLSNEKLFF. CDR3 nucleotide sequence: TGTGCCAGCGGCCCTATTGGGCTTAGTAATGAAAAACTGTTTTTT. The rearrangement uses TRBV28 and TRBJ1-4; D gene ambiguous. V was shortened by 8 bases and J by 4 bases, with 17 bases between the two germline ends. The CDR3 contains 15 residues. Germline assignment: CDR1 MDHEN and CDR2 SYDVKM.

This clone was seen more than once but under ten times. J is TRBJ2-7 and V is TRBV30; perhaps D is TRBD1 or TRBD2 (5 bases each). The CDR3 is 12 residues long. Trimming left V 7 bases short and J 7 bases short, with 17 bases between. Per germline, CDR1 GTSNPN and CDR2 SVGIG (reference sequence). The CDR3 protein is CASDSGPREQYF. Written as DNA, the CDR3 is TGTGCCTCCGACTCGGGGCCGCGGGAGCAGTACTTC.

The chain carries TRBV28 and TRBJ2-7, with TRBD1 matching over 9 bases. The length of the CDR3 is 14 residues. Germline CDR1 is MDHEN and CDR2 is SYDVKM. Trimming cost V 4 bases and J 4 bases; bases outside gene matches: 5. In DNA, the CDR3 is TGTGCCAGCAGTTCTCCGGGACAGGGTTACGAGCAGTACTTC. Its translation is CASSSPGQGYEQYF.